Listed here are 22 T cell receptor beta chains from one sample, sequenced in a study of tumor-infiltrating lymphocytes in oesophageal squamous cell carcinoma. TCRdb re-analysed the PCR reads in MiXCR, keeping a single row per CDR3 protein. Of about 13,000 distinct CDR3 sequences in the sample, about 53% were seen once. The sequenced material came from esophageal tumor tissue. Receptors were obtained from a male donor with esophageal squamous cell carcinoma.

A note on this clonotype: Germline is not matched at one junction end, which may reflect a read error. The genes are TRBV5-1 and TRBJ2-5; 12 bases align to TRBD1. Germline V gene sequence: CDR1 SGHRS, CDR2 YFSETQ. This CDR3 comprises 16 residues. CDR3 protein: CASSSGTGGYNGELYF. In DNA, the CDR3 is TGCGCCAGCAGTTCCGGGACAGGGGGCTATAACGGGGAGCTGTATTTT.

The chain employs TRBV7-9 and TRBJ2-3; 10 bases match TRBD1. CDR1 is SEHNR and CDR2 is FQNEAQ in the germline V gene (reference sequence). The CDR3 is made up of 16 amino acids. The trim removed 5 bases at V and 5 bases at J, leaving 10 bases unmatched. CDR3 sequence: CASSPGTGVFRDTQYF. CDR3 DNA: TGTGCCAGCAGCCCTGGGACAGGGGTATTTAGAGATACGCAGTATTTT.

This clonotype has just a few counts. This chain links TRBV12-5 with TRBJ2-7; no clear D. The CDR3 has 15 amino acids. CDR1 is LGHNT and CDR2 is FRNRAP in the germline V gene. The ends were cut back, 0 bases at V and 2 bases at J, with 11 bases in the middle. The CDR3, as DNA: TGTGCTAGTGGTTTGGTAATGGTATCGGCCTACGAGCAGTACTTC. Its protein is CASGLVMVSAYEQYF. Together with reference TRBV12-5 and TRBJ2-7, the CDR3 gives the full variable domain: DARVTQTPRHKVTEMGQEVTMRCQPILGHNTVFWYRQTMMQGLELLAYFRNRAPLDDSGMPKDRFSAEMPDATLATLKIQPSEPRDSAVYFCASGLVMVSAYEQYFGPGTRLTVT.

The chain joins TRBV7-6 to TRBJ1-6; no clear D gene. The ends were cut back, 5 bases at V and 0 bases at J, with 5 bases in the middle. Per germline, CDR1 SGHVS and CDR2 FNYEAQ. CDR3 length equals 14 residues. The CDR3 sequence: CASSANSYNSPLHF. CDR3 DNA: TGTGCCAGCAGCGCTAACTCCTATAATTCACCCCTCCACTTT.

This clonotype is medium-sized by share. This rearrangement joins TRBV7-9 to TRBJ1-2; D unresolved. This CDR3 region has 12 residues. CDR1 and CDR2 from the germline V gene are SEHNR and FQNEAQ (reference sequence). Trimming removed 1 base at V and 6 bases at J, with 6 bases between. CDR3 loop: CASSLVGDGYTF. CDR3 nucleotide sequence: TGTGCCAGCAGCTTAGTTGGGGATGGCTACACCTTC. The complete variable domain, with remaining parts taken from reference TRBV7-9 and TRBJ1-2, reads DTGVSQNPRHKITKRGQNVTFRCDPISEHNRLYWYRQTLGQGPEFLTYFQNEAQLEKSRLLSDRFSAERPKGSFSTLEIQRTEQGDSAMYLCASSLVGDGYTFGSGTRLTVV.

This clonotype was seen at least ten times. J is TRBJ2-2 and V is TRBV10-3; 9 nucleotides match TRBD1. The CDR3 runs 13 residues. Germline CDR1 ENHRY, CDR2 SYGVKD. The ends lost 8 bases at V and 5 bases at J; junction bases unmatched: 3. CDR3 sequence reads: CAIQDRGTGELFF. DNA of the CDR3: TGTGCCATCCAGGACAGGGGTACCGGGGAGCTGTTTTTT.

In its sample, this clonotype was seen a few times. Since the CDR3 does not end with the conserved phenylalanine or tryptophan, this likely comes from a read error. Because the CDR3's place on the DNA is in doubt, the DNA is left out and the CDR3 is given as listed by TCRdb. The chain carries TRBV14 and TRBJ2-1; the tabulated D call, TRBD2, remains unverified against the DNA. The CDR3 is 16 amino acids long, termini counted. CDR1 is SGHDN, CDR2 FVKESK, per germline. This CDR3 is CASSQAGSYSPLHFGN.

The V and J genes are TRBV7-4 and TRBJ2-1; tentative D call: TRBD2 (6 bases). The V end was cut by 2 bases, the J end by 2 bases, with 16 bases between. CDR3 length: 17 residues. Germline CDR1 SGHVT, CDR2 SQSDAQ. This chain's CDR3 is CASSLKIAGFTYNEQFF. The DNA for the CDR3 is TGTGCCAGCAGCTTAAAAATCGCGGGATTCACCTACAATGAGCAGTTCTTC.

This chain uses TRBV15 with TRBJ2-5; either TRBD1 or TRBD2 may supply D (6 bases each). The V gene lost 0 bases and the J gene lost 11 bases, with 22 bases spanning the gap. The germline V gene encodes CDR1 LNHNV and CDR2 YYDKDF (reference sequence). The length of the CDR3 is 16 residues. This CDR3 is CATSRDRVVRGEEQYF. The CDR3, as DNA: TGTGCCACCAGCAGAGATCGGGTAGTTAGGGGGGAAGAGCAGTACTTC. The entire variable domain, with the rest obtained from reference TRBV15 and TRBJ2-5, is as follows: DAMVIQNPRYQVTQFGKPVTLSCSQTLNHNVMYWYQQKSSQAPKLLFHYYDKDFNNEADTPDNFQSRRPNTSFCFLDIRSPGLGDTAMYLCATSRDRVVRGEEQYFGPGTRLLVL.

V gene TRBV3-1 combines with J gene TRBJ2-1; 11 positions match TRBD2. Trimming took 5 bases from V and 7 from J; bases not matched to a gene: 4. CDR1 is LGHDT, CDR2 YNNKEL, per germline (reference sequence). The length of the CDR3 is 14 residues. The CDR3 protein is CASSAPSGRNEQFF. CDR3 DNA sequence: TGTGCCAGCAGCGCGCCTAGCGGGAGGAATGAGCAGTTCTTC.

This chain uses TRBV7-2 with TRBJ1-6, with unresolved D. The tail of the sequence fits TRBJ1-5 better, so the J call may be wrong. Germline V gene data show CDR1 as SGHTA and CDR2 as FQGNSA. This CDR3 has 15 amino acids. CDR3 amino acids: CASSLIINANQPQHF. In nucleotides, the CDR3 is TGTGCCAGCAGCTTAATAATCAACGCCAATCAGCCCCAGCATTTT.

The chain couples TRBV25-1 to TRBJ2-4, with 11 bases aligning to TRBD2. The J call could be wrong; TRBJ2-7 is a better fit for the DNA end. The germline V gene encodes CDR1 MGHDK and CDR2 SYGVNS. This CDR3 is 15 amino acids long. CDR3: CASSEPGLAGYEQYF. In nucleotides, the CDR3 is TGTGCCAGCAGTGAACCTGGACTAGCGGGCTACGAGCAGTACTTC.

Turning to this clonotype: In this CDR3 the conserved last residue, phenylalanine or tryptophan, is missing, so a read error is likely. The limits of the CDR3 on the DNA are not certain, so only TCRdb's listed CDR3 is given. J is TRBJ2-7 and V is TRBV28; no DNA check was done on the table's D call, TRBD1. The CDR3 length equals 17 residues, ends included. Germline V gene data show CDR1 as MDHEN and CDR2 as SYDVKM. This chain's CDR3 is CASSAQGGHNYGYTFGS.

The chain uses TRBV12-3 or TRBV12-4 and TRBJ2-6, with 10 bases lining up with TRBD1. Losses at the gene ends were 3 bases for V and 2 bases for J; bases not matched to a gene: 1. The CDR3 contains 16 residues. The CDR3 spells CASSFGTGAGANVLTF. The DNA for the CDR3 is TGTGCCAGCAGTTTTGGGACAGGGGCTGGGGCCAACGTCCTGACTTTC.

The CDR3 protein is CASSLTVNTEAFF. The CDR3 region has the DNA TGTGCCAGCAGTTTGACGGTGAACACTGAAGCTTTCTTT. V usage is TRBV12-3 or TRBV12-4 and J usage is TRBJ1-1; D gene ambiguous. Trimming left V 3 bases short and J 0 bases short, with 5 bases between. This CDR3 contains 13 residues.

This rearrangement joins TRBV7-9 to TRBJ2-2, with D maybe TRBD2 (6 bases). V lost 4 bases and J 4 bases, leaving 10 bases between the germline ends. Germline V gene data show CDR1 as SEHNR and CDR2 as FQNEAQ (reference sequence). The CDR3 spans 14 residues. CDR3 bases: TGTGCCAGCAGCTCCGGGGACTTCACCGGGGAGCTGTTTTTT. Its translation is CASSSGDFTGELFF.

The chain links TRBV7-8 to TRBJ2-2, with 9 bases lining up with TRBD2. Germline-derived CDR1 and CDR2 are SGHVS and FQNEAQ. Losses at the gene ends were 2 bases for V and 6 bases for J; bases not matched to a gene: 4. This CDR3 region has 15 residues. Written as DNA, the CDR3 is TGTGCCAGCAGCTTATGGCGGGGGGGCTCCGGGGAGCTGTTTTTT. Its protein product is CASSLWRGGSGELFF.

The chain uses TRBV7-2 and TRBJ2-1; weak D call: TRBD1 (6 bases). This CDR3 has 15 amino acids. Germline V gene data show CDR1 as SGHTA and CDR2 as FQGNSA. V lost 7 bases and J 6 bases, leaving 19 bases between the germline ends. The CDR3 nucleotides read TGTGCCAGCAAAAGCACAAATACCAGGGGCAATGAGCAGTTCTTC. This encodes CASKSTNTRGNEQFF.

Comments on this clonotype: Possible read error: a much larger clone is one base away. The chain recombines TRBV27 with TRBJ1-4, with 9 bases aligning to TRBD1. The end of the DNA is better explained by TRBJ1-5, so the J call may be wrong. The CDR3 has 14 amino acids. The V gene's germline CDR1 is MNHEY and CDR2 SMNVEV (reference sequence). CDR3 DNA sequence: TGTGCCAGGGCCCAGGACAGGGGTAAGCAGCCCCAGCATTTT. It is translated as CARAQDRGKQPQHF.

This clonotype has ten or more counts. Written as DNA, the CDR3 is TGTGCCAGCAGCCTACTGGGGACAGGTCCCTACGAGCAGTACTTC. It codes for CASSLLGTGPYEQYF. The chain links TRBV7-9 to TRBJ2-7; 8 nucleotides line up with TRBD1. This CDR3 region has 15 residues. The trim removed 5 bases at V and 2 bases at J, leaving 8 bases unmatched. Germline assignment: CDR1 SEHNR and CDR2 FQNEAQ (reference sequence).

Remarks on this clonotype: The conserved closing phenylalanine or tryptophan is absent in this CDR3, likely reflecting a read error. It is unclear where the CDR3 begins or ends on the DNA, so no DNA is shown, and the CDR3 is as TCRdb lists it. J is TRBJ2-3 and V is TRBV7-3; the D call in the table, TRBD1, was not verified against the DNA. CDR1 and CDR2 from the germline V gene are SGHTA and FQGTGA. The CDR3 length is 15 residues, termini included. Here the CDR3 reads CASSLGANSPLHFGA.

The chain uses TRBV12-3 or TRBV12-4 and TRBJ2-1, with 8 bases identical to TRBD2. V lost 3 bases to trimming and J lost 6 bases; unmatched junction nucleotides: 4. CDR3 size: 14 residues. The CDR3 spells CASSFSAGVNEQFF. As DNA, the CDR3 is TGTGCCAGCAGTTTTTCAGCGGGAGTCAATGAGCAGTTCTTC.